This T cell receptor beta chain was sequenced for a study of vaccination and CD4 T cells after COVID-19. Sample treatment: roughly ten-day PBMC culture with coronavirus spike peptide pools or control peptides (ViraFEST assay). At the Johns Hopkins FTIC core, DNA taken from cultured CD4+ T cells was sequenced by way of the Oncomine TCR Beta short-read assay. TCRdb analysed the PCR reads with MiXCR anew, one entry per CDR3 protein. The sample holds approximately 15,000 distinct CDR3 sequences, roughly three fifths seen once. Notes on this clonotype: Its specificity is unknown.

The V and J ends lost 8 bases and 8 bases respectively, with 21 bases between them. This CDR3 has 14 amino acids. Germline loops: CDR1 MNHEY, CDR2 SMNVEV (reference sequence). V usage is TRBV27 and J usage is TRBJ1-2; unclear D gene. Sequencing was performed on CD4+ T cells from blood, cultured in vitro. The TCR sequence derives from a human donor who had recovered from COVID-19. This CDR3 reads CASGRPDSIGGYTF. Written as DNA, the CDR3 is TGTGCCAGCGGGCGTCCGGACTCTATCGGGGGCTACACCTTC.